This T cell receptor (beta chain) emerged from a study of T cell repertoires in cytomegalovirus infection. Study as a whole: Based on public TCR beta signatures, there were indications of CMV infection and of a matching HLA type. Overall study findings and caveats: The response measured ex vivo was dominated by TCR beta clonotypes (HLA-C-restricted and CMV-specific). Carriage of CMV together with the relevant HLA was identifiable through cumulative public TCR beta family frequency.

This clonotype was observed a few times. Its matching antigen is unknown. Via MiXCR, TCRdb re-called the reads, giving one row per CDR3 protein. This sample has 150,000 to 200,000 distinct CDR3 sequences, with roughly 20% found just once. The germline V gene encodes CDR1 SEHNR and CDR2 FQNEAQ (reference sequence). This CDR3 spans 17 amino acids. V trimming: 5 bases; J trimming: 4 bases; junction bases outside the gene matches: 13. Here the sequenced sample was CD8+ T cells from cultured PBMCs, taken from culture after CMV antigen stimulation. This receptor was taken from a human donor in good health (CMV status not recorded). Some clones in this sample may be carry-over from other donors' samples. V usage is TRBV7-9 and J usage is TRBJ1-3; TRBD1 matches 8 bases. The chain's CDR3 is CASSGRDRSLGGNTIYF. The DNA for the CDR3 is TGTGCCAGCAGCGGCCGGGACAGGTCCCTCGGGGGAAACACCATATATTTT.